This T cell receptor (beta chain) emerged from a study of blood T cells in healthy people across ages. A second PCR of 7 to 11 cycles used a sample-barcoded 5' primer and a J-beta primer mix. Each CDR3 protein gets one entry after TCRdb re-called the 5' RACE reads with MiXCR. The table lists hundreds of thousands of distinct CDR3 sequences, approximately 49% of them singletons. Germline CDR1 is DFQATT and CDR2 is SNEGSKA (reference sequence). This CDR3 is built from 13 residues. Trimming stripped 0 bases from V and 11 bases from J, with 16 bases between. Each of the donors had roughly 9.4 milliliters of peripheral blood drawn into EDTA-treated Vacutainer tubes.

Material for sequencing was blood. V gene TRBV20-1 combines with J gene TRBJ2-5; D not resolved. This sequence was found in a man aged 25-45 years in good health. The DNA of the CDR3 is TGCAGTGCTAGAGATTCGACCGCGGTATGGCAGTACTTC. Its protein product is CSARDSTAVWQYF.